A single sample is the source of the 18 T cell receptor beta chains below, sequenced in a study of blood T cell repertoires in COVID-19. The repertoire was sequenced with immunoSEQ multiplex PCR; TCRdb's copy has only in-frame clones and lacks some. The repertoire includes 200,000 or so clones, about 88% of them detected once, and approximately 5.6% sits in the top ten. Material: peripheral blood. These TCRs come from a woman aged 40 to 50 who had recovered from COVID-19.

The V and J genes are TRBV19 and TRBJ2-3; 8 positions match TRBD2. Germline V gene sequence: CDR1 LNHDA, CDR2 SQIVND (reference sequence). The CDR3 is 14 amino acids. The V and J ends lost 7 bases and 1 base, in that order; junction bases with no gene match: 4. Written as DNA, the CDR3 is TGTGCCAGTAATGTGCGGGAGGGCACAGATACGCAGTATTTT. Amino acid sequence: CASNVREGTDTQYF.

This CDR3 is CASSYIGSIGEVPYEQYF. CDR3 bases: TGTGCCAGCAGTTACATTGGGAGCATAGGGGAGGTACCCTACGAGCAGTACTTC. This rearrangement joins TRBV6-2 or TRBV6-3 to TRBJ2-7, with a weak D call TRBD2 (6 bases). Germline-derived CDR1 and CDR2 are MNHEY and SVGEGT. This CDR3 has 18 residues. The V and J ends lost 2 bases and 2 bases respectively, with 22 bases between them.

This chain connects TRBV5-8 to TRBJ1-5; D gene unclear. Germline assignment: CDR1 SGHTS and CDR2 YDEGEE. V gave up 4 bases and J gave up 7 bases, with 9 bases separating them. The CDR3 totals 12 residues. CDR3 amino acids: CASSRREQPQHF. CDR3 coding DNA: TGTGCCAGCAGCCGGCGGGAGCAGCCCCAGCATTTT.

The chain links TRBV11-3 to TRBJ2-1, with a weak D call TRBD2 (5 bases). The germline V gene encodes CDR1 SGHNT and CDR2 YENEEA. V was clipped by 4 bases and J by 1 base, with 23 bases between them. The CDR3 runs 19 residues. The CDR3 region is CASSSRVANQSSSYNEQFF. The CDR3 nucleotides read TGTGCCAGCAGCTCGCGGGTCGCCAATCAATCCAGTTCCTACAATGAGCAGTTCTTC.

The chain carries TRBV28 and TRBJ2-3; 11 nucleotides agree with TRBD2. CDR1 is MDHEN, CDR2 SYDVKM, per germline. Unmatched junction bases numbered 6, after V lost 8 bases and J lost 2 bases. This CDR3 spans 15 amino acids. CDR3 nucleotide sequence: TGTGCCAGCTGGGGACTAGCGGTACACACAGATACGCAGTATTTT. Translating it yields CASWGLAVHTDTQYF.

The V and J genes are TRBV7-9 and TRBJ2-7, with D hard to call. With 5 bases removed from V and 1 base from J, the gap between germline ends came to 9 bases. The germline gives CDR1 SEHNR, CDR2 FQNEAQ (reference sequence). The CDR3 consists of 13 residues. CDR3 DNA: TGTGCCAGCAGCCCAGACACATCCTACGAGCAGTACTTC. As protein: CASSPDTSYEQYF.

In nucleotides, the CDR3 is TGCGCCAGCAGCTTGGAGTTGTCAGGTGGAACCAAAAACATTCAGTACTTC. It specifies CASSLELSGGTKNIQYF. This rearrangement joins TRBV5-1 to TRBJ2-4; D is unclear. CDR1 and CDR2 (germline): SGHRS, YFSETQ. Trimming cost V 0 bases and J 2 bases, with 15 bases left between them. The CDR3 spans 17 residues.

This clone has only one observation. Distinct nucleotide sequences in the sample also encode this CDR3. The V call is TRBV29-1, the J call TRBJ2-1; TRBD2 matches 9 bases. The junction had 5 bases not matched to a gene; V was cut back by 4 bases and J by 4 bases. From germline, CDR1 is SQVTM and CDR2 ANQGSEA. The CDR3 totals 14 residues. The CDR3 coding sequence is TGCAGCGTTGCTCGACTAGCGGAATACAATGAGCAGTTCTTC. Encoded protein: CSVARLAEYNEQFF.

This rearrangement joins TRBV9 to TRBJ2-3, with a possible D match to TRBD2 (5 bases). Germline V gives CDR1 SGDLS, CDR2 YYNGEE. V lost 4 bases and J lost 6, with 12 bases in between. The CDR3 spans 13 residues. CDR3 nucleotides: TGTGCCAGCAGCCCTAGAACGGGGGATACGCAGTATTTT. This translates into CASSPRTGDTQYF.

This clone was found once. The V call is TRBV6-5, the J call TRBJ1-4; TRBD1 matches 7 bases. Trimming at V came to 8 bases and at J to 5 bases, leaving 8 bases not matched to a gene. This CDR3 contains 14 residues. The germline V gene has CDR1 MNHEY and CDR2 SVGAGI. This chain's CDR3 is CASGWTGLNEKLFF. The CDR3, as DNA: TGTGCCAGCGGTTGGACAGGATTAAATGAAAAACTGTTTTTT.

The chain couples TRBV5-1 to TRBJ1-2; D remains unclear. CDR1 is SGHRS and CDR2 is YFSETQ in the germline V gene. V was trimmed by 4 bases and J by 6 bases, leaving 13 bases between them. The CDR3 is made up of 13 amino acids. CDR3: CASSPEVADGYTF. CDR3 coding DNA: TGCGCCAGCAGCCCTGAGGTGGCGGATGGCTACACCTTC.

The chain joins TRBV12-5 to TRBJ2-3, with D perhaps matching TRBD2 (5 bases). Germline assignment: CDR1 LGHNT and CDR2 FRNRAP. The CDR3 loop spans 13 amino acids. V dropped 5 bases and J dropped 2 bases, with 8 bases sitting between them. The CDR3 DNA follows: TGTGCTAGTGGTGGCGGACTCACAGATACGCAGTATTTT. It yields the protein CASGGGLTDTQYF. Full variable domain (remainder filled in from reference TRBV12-5 and TRBJ2-3): DARVTQTPRHKVTEMGQEVTMRCQPILGHNTVFWYRQTMMQGLELLAYFRNRAPLDDSGMPKDRFSAEMPDATLATLKIQPSEPRDSAVYFCASGGGLTDTQYFGPGTRLTVL.

The chain combines TRBV18 with TRBJ1-1; the match to TRBD1 covers 10 bases. V trimming: 2 bases; J trimming: 5 bases; junction bases outside the gene matches: 5. Per germline, CDR1 KGHSH and CDR2 LQKENI. The CDR3 extends over 15 amino acids. CDR3 sequence: CASSPSDRGRTEAFF. The CDR3 region has the DNA TGTGCCAGCTCACCAAGTGACAGGGGGCGTACTGAAGCTTTCTTT.

The rearrangement links TRBV28 to TRBJ2-1; D unresolved. CDR1 and CDR2 (germline): MDHEN, SYDVKM. V gave up 5 bases and J gave up 8 bases, with 16 bases separating them. The CDR3 extends over 14 amino acids. The CDR3: CASSPLRLRDEQFF. The CDR3 nucleotides are TGTGCCAGCAGTCCCCTACGGCTCCGGGATGAGCAGTTCTTC. Full variable domain (missing parts from reference TRBV28 and TRBJ2-1): DVKVTQSSRYLVKRTGEKVFLECVQDMDHENMFWYRQDPGLGLRLIYFSYDVKMKEKGDIPEGYSVSREKKERFSLILESASTNQTSMYLCASSPLRLRDEQFFGPGTRLTVL.

The rearrangement links TRBV7-8 to TRBJ1-5, with TRBD1 matching over 10 bases. J lost 5 bases, V lost 5 bases, and 9 bases had no gene match. In germline, CDR1 is SGHVS, CDR2 FQNEAQ. This CDR3 region has 16 residues. The CDR3 DNA reads TGTGCCAGCAGCGGAGGGGACAGGGGAGGGGATCAGCCCCAGCATTTT. This gives the protein CASSGGDRGGDQPQHF.

V gene TRBV7-8 combines with J gene TRBJ1-3; 7 bases fit TRBD1. Germline V lookup: CDR1 SGHVS, CDR2 FQNEAQ. The CDR3 covers 18 residues. V was pared by 5 bases and J by 0 bases, with 13 bases of the junction left unmatched. The CDR3 sequence: CASSPTEGTALSGNTIYF. The CDR3 nucleotides read TGTGCCAGCAGCCCCACGGAGGGGACAGCTCTCTCTGGAAACACCATATATTTT.

The chain links TRBV27 to TRBJ2-7; the match to TRBD1 covers 7 bases. Germline V gene data show CDR1 as MNHEY and CDR2 as SMNVEV (reference sequence). Trimming at V came to 6 bases and at J to 7 bases, leaving 9 bases not matched to a gene. This CDR3 is built from 13 residues. CDR3 in DNA: TGTGCCAGCAGGGTGACAGGGTCGGGGGAGCAGTACTTC. Its translation is CASRVTGSGEQYF.

This chain uses TRBV28 with TRBJ1-1; D gene unclear. V dropped 10 bases and J dropped 2 bases, with 14 bases sitting between them. The CDR3 runs 13 residues. Germline CDR1 reads MDHEN; CDR2 reads SYDVKM. CDR3 protein: CATRGTENTEAFF. In nucleotides, the CDR3 is TGTGCCACCCGGGGAACAGAAAACACTGAAGCTTTCTTT.